The 9 T cell receptor beta chains given below trace back to one sample, sequenced in a study of T cell changes during pregnancy in multiple sclerosis (dated by TCRdb to about 2019). The library relied on the immunoSEQ multiplex PCR assay. In TCRdb, the immuneACCESS table is reduced to in-frame sequences with V and J assigned. These tables do not hold every clone; where another copy was compared, an unresolved V gene accounts for under half, and the others remain unexplained. The sample table contains 50,000 or so clones; only one count was recorded for about 90% of them. Approximately 1.1% of the sample rests with the top ten. This specimen consisted of peripheral blood, obtained after pregnancy. The receptors come from a female donor in good health, enrolled as a control in a pregnancy study.

This rearrangement joins TRBV18 to TRBJ1-1, with 7 bases that match TRBD1. Germline lookup yields CDR1 KGHSH and CDR2 LQKENI. With 1 base clipped from V and 1 base from J, the junction kept 6 bases outside the gene matches. This CDR3 is 16 amino acids long. CDR3 DNA: TGTGCCAGCTCACCACTCTCACAGGGGACGAACACTGAAGCTTTCTTT. It translates to CASSPLSQGTNTEAFF.

The chain links TRBV10-3 to TRBJ2-7; D is unclear. CDR3 length equals 12 residues. Germline lookup yields CDR1 ENHRY and CDR2 SYGVKD. V was trimmed by 1 base and J by 4 bases, leaving 5 bases between them. The CDR3 protein is CAISEWSYEQYF. The CDR3 DNA reads TGTGCCATCAGTGAGTGGAGTTACGAGCAGTACTTC.

The V and J genes are TRBV5-1 and TRBJ2-7; possible D gene TRBD2, 5 bases. Germline V gives CDR1 SGHRS, CDR2 YFSETQ. The CDR3 runs to 13 residues. Trimming removed 0 bases from V and 3 bases from J, with 7 bases in between. The CDR3 here is CASSLGGYYEQYF. CDR3 coding DNA: TGCGCCAGCAGCTTGGGAGGGTACTACGAGCAGTACTTC. The entire variable domain, with the rest obtained from reference TRBV5-1 and TRBJ2-7, is as follows: KAGVTQTPRYLIKTRGQQVTLSCSPISGHRSVSWYQQTPGQGLQFLFEYFSETQRNKGNFPGRFSGRQFSNSRSEMNVSTLELGDSALYLCASSLGGYYEQYFGPGTRLTVT.

The rearrangement joins TRBV5-1 to TRBJ2-7; 10 bases agree with TRBD2. Germline CDR1 reads SGHRS; CDR2 reads YFSETQ. This CDR3 comprises 14 residues. Trimming took 0 bases from V and 7 from J; bases not matched to a gene: 4. The CDR3 reads CASSLDLTSGEQYF. The CDR3 region has the DNA TGCGCCAGCAGCTTGGATCTGACTAGCGGGGAGCAGTACTTC.

This sequence joins TRBV7-9 and TRBJ1-2, with D perhaps TRBD1 (6 bases). V dropped 5 bases and J dropped 8 bases, with 15 bases sitting between them. Germline CDR1 is SEHNR and CDR2 is FQNEAQ (reference sequence). The CDR3 sequence is 13 residues long. The CDR3 loop reads CASSLDSDGGYTF. CDR3 nucleotides: TGTGCCAGCAGCCTGGACAGCGACGGGGGCTACACCTTC.

The chain has TRBV4-1 and TRBJ1-2, with 7 bases that match TRBD1. CDR3 length: 14 residues. Per germline, CDR1 MGHRA and CDR2 YSYEKL. J was trimmed by 2 bases and V by 3 bases; bases with no gene match: 3. DNA of the CDR3: TGCGCCAGCAGCCACAGACAGGGAAACTATGGCTACACCTTC. This gives the protein CASSHRQGNYGYTF.

The chain uses TRBV6-5 and TRBJ1-6; TRBD1 matches 7 bases. J lost 8 bases, V lost 5 bases, and 9 bases had no gene match. Per germline, CDR1 MNHEY and CDR2 SVGAGI. This CDR3 spans 15 amino acids. The CDR3: CASSGSGTEDSPLHF. CDR3 DNA sequence: TGTGCCAGCAGTGGCTCTGGGACAGAGGATTCACCCCTCCACTTT.

The V gene is TRBV7-2, the J gene TRBJ2-6; D might be TRBD2 (6 bases). There are 15 residues in the CDR3. V lost 5 bases, J lost 4 bases, and 12 bases lay in between. The germline gives CDR1 SGHTA, CDR2 FQGNSA. The CDR3 loop is CASSLSGSGANVLTF. As DNA, the CDR3 is TGTGCCAGCAGCCTCTCCGGGAGCGGGGCCAACGTCCTGACTTTC.

The chain combines TRBV2 with TRBJ2-1; TRBD2 aligns across 14 bases. J was trimmed by 0 bases and V by 8 bases; bases with no gene match: 9. Germline values: CDR1 SNHLY, CDR2 FYNNEI. The CDR3 extends over 18 amino acids. CDR3 bases: TGTGCCAGCCTATTCGCGGGACTAGCGGGAGACTCCTACAATGAGCAGTTCTTC. It specifies CASLFAGLAGDSYNEQFF.